This entry is about one TCR beta chain. Its antigen remains unknown. Unique molecular identifiers tagged individual cDNA molecules. TCRdb fed the 5' RACE reads into MiXCR, producing one record per CDR3 protein. The data show about 77,000 distinct CDR3 sequences, with around 8.7% seen just once and about 4.6% held by the top ten. The source of the sample is a study of early T cells in non-severe SARS-CoV-2 infection. Study at large: Sequencing used unsorted whole-blood bulk RNA, so chains lack pairing. General observations from the study: Reliance on VDJdb matching favored anti-spike CD8 responses; private and CD4 specificities were missed.

The CDR3 is 13 amino acids. V was shortened by 5 bases and J by 5 bases, with 10 bases between the two germline ends. CDR1 MNHEY and CDR2 SMNVEV come from the germline V gene (reference sequence). The specimen sequenced was whole blood. This sequence originates from an adult who was a healthcare worker with PCR-confirmed SARS-CoV-2 infection or an uninfected control (not recorded which). The chain links TRBV27 to TRBJ1-5; no reliable D call. For the CDR3, the DNA is TGTGCCAGCAGTCCTGAAATGGATCAGCCCCAGCATTTT. Amino acid sequence: CASSPEMDQPQHF.